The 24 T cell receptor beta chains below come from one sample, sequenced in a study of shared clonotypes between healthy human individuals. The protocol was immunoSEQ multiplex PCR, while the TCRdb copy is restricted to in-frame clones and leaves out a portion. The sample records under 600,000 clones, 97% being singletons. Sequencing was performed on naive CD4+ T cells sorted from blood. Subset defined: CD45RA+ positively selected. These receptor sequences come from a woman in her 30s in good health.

The DNA for the CDR3 is TGTGCCAGCAGCGGGCGATTGGTAATGGACATTCAGTACTTC. Translated: CASSGRLVMDIQYF. The gene calls are TRBV6-1 and TRBJ2-4; no clear D gene. The V end lost 6 bases, the J end lost 8 bases, and 17 bases lay between the germline ends. The germline gives CDR1 MNHNS, CDR2 SASEGT. The CDR3 sequence is 14 residues long.

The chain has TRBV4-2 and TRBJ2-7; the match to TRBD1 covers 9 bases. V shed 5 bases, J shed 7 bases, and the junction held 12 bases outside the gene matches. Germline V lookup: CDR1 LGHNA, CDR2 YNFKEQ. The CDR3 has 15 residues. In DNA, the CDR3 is TGTGCCAGCAGCTACGGGACAGGGTACTACGCGGAGCAGTACTTC. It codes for CASSYGTGYYAEQYF.

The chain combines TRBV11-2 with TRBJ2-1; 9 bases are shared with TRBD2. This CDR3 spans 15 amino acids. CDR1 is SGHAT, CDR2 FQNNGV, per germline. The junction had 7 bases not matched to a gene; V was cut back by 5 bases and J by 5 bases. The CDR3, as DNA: TGTGCCAGCAGCCCTAGTCTAGCGGGGAACAATGAGCAGTTCTTC. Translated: CASSPSLAGNNEQFF.

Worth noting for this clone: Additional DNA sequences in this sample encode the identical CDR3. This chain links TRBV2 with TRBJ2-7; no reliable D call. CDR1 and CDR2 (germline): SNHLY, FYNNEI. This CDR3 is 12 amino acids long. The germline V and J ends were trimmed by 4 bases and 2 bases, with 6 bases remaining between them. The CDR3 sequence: CASSGSTYEQYF. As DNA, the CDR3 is TGTGCCAGCAGTGGGTCCACCTACGAGCAGTACTTC.

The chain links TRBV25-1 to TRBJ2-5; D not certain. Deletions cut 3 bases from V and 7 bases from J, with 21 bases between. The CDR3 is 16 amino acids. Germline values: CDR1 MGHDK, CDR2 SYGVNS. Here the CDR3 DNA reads TGTGCCAGCAGTGACCCCTTCAGGCCTGTGGTGTGGACCCAGTACTTC. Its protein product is CASSDPFRPVVWTQYF. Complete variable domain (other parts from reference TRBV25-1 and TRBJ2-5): EADIYQTPRYLVIGTGKKITLECSQTMGHDKMYWYQQDPGMELHLIHYSYGVNSTEKGDLSSESTVSRIRTEHFPLTLESARPSHTSQYLCASSDPFRPVVWTQYFGPGTRLLVL.

The CDR3, as DNA: TGCGCCAGCAGCCAAGTGTCGGGGGTTCAGCCCCAGCATTTT. Translation gives CASSQVSGVQPQHF. The chain links TRBV4-1 to TRBJ1-5, with D possibly TRBD1 on 5 matching bases. Trimming took 1 base from V and 6 from J, leaving 10 bases between them. Germline V gene sequence: CDR1 MGHRA, CDR2 YSYEKL. This CDR3 comprises 14 residues.

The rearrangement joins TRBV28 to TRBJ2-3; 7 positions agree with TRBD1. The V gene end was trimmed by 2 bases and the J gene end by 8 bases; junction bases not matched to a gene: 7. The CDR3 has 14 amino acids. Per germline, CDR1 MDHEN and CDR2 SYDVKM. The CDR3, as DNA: TGTGCCAGCAGTTTAGGACAGGCCCCTGGTACGCAGTATTTT. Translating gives CASSLGQAPGTQYF.

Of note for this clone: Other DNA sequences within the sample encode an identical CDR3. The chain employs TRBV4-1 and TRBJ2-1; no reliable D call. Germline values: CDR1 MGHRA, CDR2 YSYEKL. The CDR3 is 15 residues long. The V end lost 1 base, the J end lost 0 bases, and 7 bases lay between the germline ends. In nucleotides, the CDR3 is TGCGCCAGCAGCCAAGGTCCCAGCTCCTACAATGAGCAGTTCTTC. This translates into CASSQGPSSYNEQFF.

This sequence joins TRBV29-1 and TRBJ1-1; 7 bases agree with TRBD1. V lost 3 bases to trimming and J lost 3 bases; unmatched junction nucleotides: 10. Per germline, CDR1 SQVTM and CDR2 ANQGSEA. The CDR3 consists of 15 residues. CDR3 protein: CSVDQTSQGDTEAFF. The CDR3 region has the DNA TGCAGCGTTGATCAGACCAGCCAGGGGGACACTGAAGCTTTCTTT.

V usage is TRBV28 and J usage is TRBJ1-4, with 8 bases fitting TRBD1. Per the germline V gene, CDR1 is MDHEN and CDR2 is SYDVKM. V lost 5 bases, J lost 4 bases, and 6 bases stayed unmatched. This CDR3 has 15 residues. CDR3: CASSPYGQGNEKLFF. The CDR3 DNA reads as TGTGCCAGCAGTCCATACGGACAGGGTAATGAAAAACTGTTTTTT.

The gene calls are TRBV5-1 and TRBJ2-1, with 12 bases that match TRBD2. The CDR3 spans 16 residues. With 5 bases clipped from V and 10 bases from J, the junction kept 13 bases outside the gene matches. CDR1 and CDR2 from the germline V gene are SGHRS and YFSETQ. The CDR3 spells CASRKLAGGPSREQFF. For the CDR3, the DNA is TGCGCCAGCAGAAAGCTAGCGGGAGGGCCCTCTCGGGAGCAGTTCTTC.

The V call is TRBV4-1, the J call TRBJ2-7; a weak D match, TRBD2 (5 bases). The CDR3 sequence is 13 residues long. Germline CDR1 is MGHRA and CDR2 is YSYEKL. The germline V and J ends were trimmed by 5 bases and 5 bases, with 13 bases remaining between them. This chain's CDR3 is CASSLPLAHEQYF. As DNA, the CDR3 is TGCGCCAGCAGCTTACCCCTAGCACACGAGCAGTACTTC.

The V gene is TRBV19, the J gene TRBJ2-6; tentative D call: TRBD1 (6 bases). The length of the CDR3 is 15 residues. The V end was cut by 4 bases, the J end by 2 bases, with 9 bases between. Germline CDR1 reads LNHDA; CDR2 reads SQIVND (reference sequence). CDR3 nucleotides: TGTGCCAGTAGTACGAACAGGGCTGGGGCCAACGTCCTGACTTTC. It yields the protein CASSTNRAGANVLTF.

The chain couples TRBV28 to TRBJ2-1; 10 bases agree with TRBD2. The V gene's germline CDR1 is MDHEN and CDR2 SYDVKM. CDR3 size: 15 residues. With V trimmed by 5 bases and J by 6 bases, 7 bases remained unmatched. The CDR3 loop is CASSLASGSINEQFF. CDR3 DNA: TGTGCCAGCAGTCTCGCTAGCGGGAGTATCAATGAGCAGTTCTTC. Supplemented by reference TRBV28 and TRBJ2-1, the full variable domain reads DVKVTQSSRYLVKRTGEKVFLECVQDMDHENMFWYRQDPGLGLRLIYFSYDVKMKEKGDIPEGYSVSREKKERFSLILESASTNQTSMYLCASSLASGSINEQFFGPGTRLTVL.

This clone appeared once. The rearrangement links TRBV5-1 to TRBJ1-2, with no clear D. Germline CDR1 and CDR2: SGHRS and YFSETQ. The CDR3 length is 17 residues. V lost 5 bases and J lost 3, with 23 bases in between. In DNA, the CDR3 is TGCGCCAGCAGTTCGAGTCGGGGTCCCCGGCGCTACTATGGCTACACCTTC. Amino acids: CASSSSRGPRRYYGYTF.

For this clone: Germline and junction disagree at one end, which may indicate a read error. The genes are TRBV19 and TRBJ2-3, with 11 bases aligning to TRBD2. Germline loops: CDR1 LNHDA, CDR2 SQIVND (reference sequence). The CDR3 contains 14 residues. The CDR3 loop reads CASSDSGRAGHWNF. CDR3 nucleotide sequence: TGTGCCAGTAGTGATAGCGGGAGGGCCGGGCACTGGAATTTT. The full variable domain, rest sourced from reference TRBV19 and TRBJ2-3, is DGGITQSPKYLFRKEGQNVTLSCEQNLNHDAMYWYRQDPGQGLRLIYYSQIVNDFQKGDIAEGYSVSREKKESFPLTVTSAQKNPTAFYLCASSDSGRAGHWNFGPGTRLTVL.

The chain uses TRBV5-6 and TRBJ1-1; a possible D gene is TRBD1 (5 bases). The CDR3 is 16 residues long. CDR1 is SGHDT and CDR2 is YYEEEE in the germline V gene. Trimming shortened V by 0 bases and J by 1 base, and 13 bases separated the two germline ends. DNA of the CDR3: TGTGCCAGCAGCTTGGGGAGTAAGGGGCGGAACACTGAAGCTTTCTTT. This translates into CASSLGSKGRNTEAFF.

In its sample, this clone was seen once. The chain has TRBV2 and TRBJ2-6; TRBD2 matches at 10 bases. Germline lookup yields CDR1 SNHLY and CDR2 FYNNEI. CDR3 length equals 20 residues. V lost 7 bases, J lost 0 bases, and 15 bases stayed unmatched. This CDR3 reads CASTRTGLALGHSGANVLTF. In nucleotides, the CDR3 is TGTGCCAGCACCCGAACGGGACTAGCGTTAGGTCACTCTGGGGCCAACGTCCTGACTTTC.

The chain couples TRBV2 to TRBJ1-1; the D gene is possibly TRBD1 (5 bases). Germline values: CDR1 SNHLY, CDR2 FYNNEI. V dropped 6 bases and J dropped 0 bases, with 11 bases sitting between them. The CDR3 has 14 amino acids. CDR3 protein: CASSRQQMNTEAFF. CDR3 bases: TGTGCCAGCAGCCGACAGCAAATGAACACTGAAGCTTTCTTT.

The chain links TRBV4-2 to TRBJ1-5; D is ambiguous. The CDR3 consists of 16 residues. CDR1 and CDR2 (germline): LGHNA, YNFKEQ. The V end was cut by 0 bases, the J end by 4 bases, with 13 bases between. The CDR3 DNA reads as TGTGCCAGCAGCCAAGAGGCGGGGTCTCCTAATCAGCCCCAGCATTTT. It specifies CASSQEAGSPNQPQHF.

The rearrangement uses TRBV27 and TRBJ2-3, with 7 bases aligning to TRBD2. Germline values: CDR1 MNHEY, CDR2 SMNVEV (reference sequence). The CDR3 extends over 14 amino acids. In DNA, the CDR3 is TGTGGCAAAGGCGGGAGTGTCTTGGAAGATACGCAGTATTTT. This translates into CGKGGSVLEDTQYF.

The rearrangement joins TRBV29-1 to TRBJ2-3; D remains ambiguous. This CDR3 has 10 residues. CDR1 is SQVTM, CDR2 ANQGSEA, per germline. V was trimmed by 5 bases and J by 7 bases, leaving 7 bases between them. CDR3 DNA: TGCAGCGTTTCGGAGAATACGCAGTATTTT. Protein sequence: CSVSENTQYF.

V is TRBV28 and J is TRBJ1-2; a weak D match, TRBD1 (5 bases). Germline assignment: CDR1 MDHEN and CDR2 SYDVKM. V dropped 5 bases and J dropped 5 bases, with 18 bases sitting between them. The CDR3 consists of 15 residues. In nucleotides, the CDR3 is TGTGCCAGCAGTCCCCCCCGGACACCCTTTTATGGCTACACCTTC. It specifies CASSPPRTPFYGYTF.

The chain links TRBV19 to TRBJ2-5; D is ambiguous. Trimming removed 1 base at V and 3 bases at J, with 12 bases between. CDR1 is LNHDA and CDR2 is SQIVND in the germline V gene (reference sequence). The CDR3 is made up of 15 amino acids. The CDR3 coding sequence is TGTGCCAGTAGTATAGCTCACAGTAGTGAAGAGACCCAGTACTTC. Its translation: CASSIAHSSEETQYF.